Listed here are 27 T cell receptor beta chains from one sample, sequenced in a study of blood T cells in healthy people across ages. For the second PCR, which ran for roughly 6 to 12 cycles, a sample-barcoded 5' primer and a J-beta primer mix were used. TCRdb redid the calling of the 5' RACE reads with MiXCR, one entry per CDR3 protein. The table shows over 1.5 million distinct CDR3 sequences, with around half occurring only once. The sequencing sample was made of blood. All receptors come from a woman aged 40 to 49 in good health.

This clonotype was observed a handful of times. The chain carries TRBV20-1 and TRBJ2-7, with TRBD1 matching 8 bases. CDR3 length: 13 residues. The V and J ends lost 6 bases and 2 bases, in that order; junction bases with no gene match: 6. Germline V gene lookup returns CDR1 DFQATT and CDR2 SNEGSKA (reference sequence). The CDR3 nucleotides are TGCAGTGCCCACAGGGGGGATGCCTACGAGCAGTACTTC. Its protein product is CSAHRGDAYEQYF.

This clonotype appeared a few times. The rearrangement links TRBV4-2 to TRBJ1-2; TRBD1 aligns across 12 bases. CDR3 size: 16 residues. V was pared by 4 bases and J by 7 bases, with 10 bases of the junction left unmatched. Germline CDR1 reads LGHNA; CDR2 reads YNFKEQ. The CDR3 DNA reads as TGTGCCAGCAGCCGAAGGGGGACAGGGGGCTCTGGTGGCTACACCTTC. It yields the protein CASSRRGTGGSGGYTF.

V and J are TRBV5-1 and TRBJ1-6; D is perhaps TRBD1 (5 bases). Germline-derived CDR1 and CDR2 are SGHRS and YFSETQ. The CDR3 loop spans 16 amino acids. Trimming left V 0 bases short and J 7 bases short, with 14 bases between. The CDR3 coding sequence is TGCGCCAGCAGCTTGGGTTCCGGGGCGACGAATTCACCCCTCCACTTT. This encodes CASSLGSGATNSPLHF.

The chain is built from TRBV5-1 and TRBJ2-5; TRBD2 agrees at 9 bases. V shed 4 bases, J shed 6 bases, and the junction held 7 bases outside the gene matches. Looked up from germline, CDR1 is SGHRS and CDR2 is YFSETQ. The CDR3 length is 14 residues. In DNA, the CDR3 is TGCGCCAGCAGCCCGGGGACTAGCTTTCAGACCCAGTACTTC. Residues: CASSPGTSFQTQYF.

V usage is TRBV28 and J usage is TRBJ2-7; D call uncertain. Germline V gene lookup returns CDR1 MDHEN and CDR2 SYDVKM. V lost 4 bases and J 0 bases, leaving 13 bases between the germline ends. This CDR3 is built from 15 residues. The CDR3 DNA reads TGTGCCAGCAGTTCCAATGGGAAACCCTCCTACGAGCAGTACTTC. Encoded protein: CASSSNGKPSYEQYF.

This clonotype was counted a few times. V gene TRBV28 combines with J gene TRBJ1-1; no clear D gene. V dropped 5 bases and J dropped 0 bases, with 7 bases sitting between them. CDR3 size: 13 residues. Looked up from germline, CDR1 is MDHEN and CDR2 is SYDVKM. CDR3 amino acids: CASSLPLNTEAFF. CDR3 bases: TGTGCCAGCAGTCTCCCCTTGAACACTGAAGCTTTCTTT.

This rearrangement joins TRBV20-1 to TRBJ2-5; 9 nucleotides agree with TRBD2. CDR1 is DFQATT, CDR2 SNEGSKA, per germline (reference sequence). The CDR3 is 15 residues long. Trimming at V came to 3 bases and at J to 5 bases, leaving 10 bases not matched to a gene. The CDR3 reads CSARVGGGGLETQYF. In DNA form, the CDR3 reads TGCAGTGCTAGGGTCGGCGGGGGGGGTTTGGAGACCCAGTACTTC.

In its sample, this clonotype was seen a few times. V usage is TRBV29-1 and J usage is TRBJ1-2; perhaps TRBD1 as D (5 bases). There are 12 residues in the CDR3. V was pared by 3 bases and J by 4 bases, with 9 bases between. Looked up from germline, CDR1 is SQVTM and CDR2 is ANQGSEA. Here the CDR3 reads CSVDRGVYGYTF. Here the CDR3 DNA reads TGCAGCGTTGATAGGGGCGTCTATGGCTACACCTTC.

V is TRBV7-3 and J is TRBJ2-3; D uncertain. CDR3 size: 14 residues. Deletions cut 5 bases from V and 14 bases from J, with 23 bases between. Germline CDR1 and CDR2: SGHTA and FQGTGA. CDR3 nucleotide sequence: TGTGCCAGCAGCCCTCGGGTGGGTGGCGAACATCTGTATTTT. It encodes CASSPRVGGEHLYF.

The chain has TRBV6-6 and TRBJ1-5; D possibly corresponds to TRBD1 (6 bases). The germline gives CDR1 MNHNY, CDR2 SVGAGI (reference sequence). This CDR3 has 14 residues. V lost 10 bases to trimming and J lost 0 bases, with 13 bases between them. The CDR3 reads CATQGQNSNQPQHF. As DNA, the CDR3 is TGTGCCACGCAGGGACAAAATAGCAATCAGCCCCAGCATTTT.

The J gene is TRBJ2-7, the V gene TRBV15; D unresolved. This CDR3 comprises 15 residues. The V end was cut by 0 bases, the J end by 0 bases, with 9 bases between. Looked up from germline, CDR1 is LNHNV and CDR2 is YYDKDF (reference sequence). CDR3 in amino acids: CATSRDRTSSYEQYF. The CDR3 bases are TGTGCCACCAGCAGAGATCGAACAAGCTCCTACGAGCAGTACTTC.

The chain links TRBV23-1 to TRBJ2-5; tentative D call: TRBD2 (6 bases). TRBV23-1 belongs to the ORF category, with a function that is uncertain. The CDR3 has 15 amino acids. Trimming took off 0 bases at V and 2 bases at J, with 10 bases between the two ends. The CDR3: CASSQSAGTQETQYF. The DNA for the CDR3 is TGCGCCAGCAGTCAATCTGCGGGAACGCAAGAGACCCAGTACTTC.

V and J are TRBV20-1 and TRBJ2-1; 8 bases fit TRBD2. This CDR3 is 14 amino acids long. Per germline, CDR1 DFQATT and CDR2 SNEGSKA (reference sequence). V dropped 6 bases and J dropped 4; count of bases not matched to a gene: 8. CDR3 sequence (DNA): TGCAGTGCCCCCGGGACTAGGACATACAATGAGCAGTTCTTC. Amino acids: CSAPGTRTYNEQFF.

J is TRBJ2-5 and V is TRBV18; D uncertain. From germline, CDR1 is KGHSH and CDR2 LQKENI. Trimming took 3 bases from V and 11 from J, leaving 13 bases between them. The CDR3 is made up of 12 amino acids. The CDR3 region is CASSPLSPQQYF. The CDR3 nucleotides are TGTGCCAGCTCACCGTTATCGCCACAGCAGTACTTC.

The rearrangement uses TRBV7-2 and TRBJ2-7; a possible D gene is TRBD1 (5 bases). CDR3 size: 13 residues. Germline CDR1 reads SGHTA; CDR2 reads FQGNSA. The germline V and J ends were trimmed by 3 bases and 11 bases, with 17 bases remaining between them. This CDR3 is CASSFDGGASEYF. In nucleotides, the CDR3 is TGTGCCAGCAGCTTCGACGGTGGGGCCTCGGAGTACTTC. Full variable domain (missing parts from reference TRBV7-2 and TRBJ2-7): GAGVSQSPSNKVTEKGKDVELRCDPISGHTALYWYRQSLGQGLEFLIYFQGNSAPDKSGLPSDRFSAERTGGSVSTLTIQRTQQEDSAVYLCASSFDGGASEYFGPGTRLTVT.

The chain recombines TRBV28 with TRBJ2-7; TRBD2 aligns across 8 bases. The junction had 9 bases not matched to a gene; V was cut back by 6 bases and J by 5 bases. This CDR3 spans 14 amino acids. Germline CDR1 and CDR2: MDHEN and SYDVKM. CDR3 region: CASSYPGGRHEQYF. CDR3 DNA sequence: TGTGCCAGCAGCTACCCGGGGGGGCGCCACGAGCAGTACTTC.

This chain connects TRBV20-1 to TRBJ2-3; no firm D call. Germline V CDR1 and CDR2: DFQATT, SNEGSKA (reference sequence). Trimming stripped 0 bases from V and 2 bases from J, with 6 bases between. The CDR3 contains 13 residues. CDR3 sequence reads: CSARDPNTDTQYF. The DNA for the CDR3 is TGCAGTGCTAGAGATCCCAACACAGATACGCAGTATTTT.

The chain combines TRBV9 with TRBJ2-3; a possible D gene is TRBD2 (7 bases). The CDR3 is made up of 18 amino acids. Per germline, CDR1 SGDLS and CDR2 YYNGEE. Between the trimmed V and J ends, which lost 4 bases and 3 bases, there was a span of 24 bases. CDR3 loop: CASSPPGLGGGSTDTQYF. The DNA of the CDR3 is TGTGCCAGCAGCCCCCCCGGATTAGGGGGGGGCTCAACAGATACGCAGTATTTT.

The chain carries TRBV5-4 and TRBJ2-3; TRBD2 aligns across 9 bases. This CDR3 has 15 residues. With 5 bases clipped from V and 2 bases from J, the junction kept 6 bases outside the gene matches. Germline CDR1 is SGHNT and CDR2 is YYREEE (reference sequence). CDR3: CASRSAGGHTDTQYF. The CDR3 bases are TGTGCCAGCAGGTCAGCGGGGGGACACACAGATACGCAGTATTTT.

This clonotype was found a few times. The V call is TRBV13, the J call TRBJ2-3; the D gene is possibly TRBD1 (6 bases). V lost 5 bases, J lost 2 bases, and 11 bases lay in between. Germline V lookup: CDR1 PRHDT, CDR2 FYEKMQ (reference sequence). This CDR3 has 14 amino acids. The CDR3, as DNA: TGTGCCAGCAGCCAGGGGACACTCACAGATACGCAGTATTTT. This translates into CASSQGTLTDTQYF.

The genes are TRBV7-8 and TRBJ2-7; D might be TRBD1 (6 bases). The tail of the sequence fits TRBJ2-5 better, so the J call may be wrong. CDR1 and CDR2 from the germline V gene are SGHVS and FQNEAQ. The CDR3 totals 13 residues. The CDR3 coding sequence is TGTGCCAGCAGCTCAGGGGAGCCAGAGACCCAGTACTTC. It specifies CASSSGEPETQYF.

This clonotype occurred once. The rearrangement uses TRBV7-2 and TRBJ1-2; tentatively, D is TRBD1 (6 bases). The CDR3 runs to 16 residues. The ends were cut back, 8 bases at V and 4 bases at J, with 23 bases in the middle. The V gene's germline CDR1 is SGHTA and CDR2 FQGNSA. The CDR3 is CASGPGGQMGPYGYTF. Written as DNA, the CDR3 is TGTGCCAGCGGTCCGGGGGGGCAAATGGGGCCCTATGGCTACACCTTC.

The chain carries TRBV28 and TRBJ1-5; 7 bases agree with TRBD1. CDR1 MDHEN and CDR2 SYDVKM come from the germline V gene. The CDR3 runs to 15 residues. V trimming: 5 bases; J trimming: 4 bases; junction bases outside the gene matches: 8. This chain's CDR3 is CASSPDRLGNQPQHF. CDR3 DNA sequence: TGTGCCAGCAGTCCGGACAGGTTGGGAAATCAGCCCCAGCATTTT.

The chain employs TRBV5-4 and TRBJ2-4; D unclear. This CDR3 comprises 12 residues. V was trimmed by 1 base and J by 5 bases, leaving 4 bases between them. Germline V CDR1 and CDR2: SGHNT, YYREEE (reference sequence). In DNA, the CDR3 is TGTGCCAGCAGCTTGTTCCAAAACATTCAGTACTTC. Translation gives CASSLFQNIQYF.

On this clonotype itself: The junction departs from germline at one end; a sequencing error may be responsible. The V gene is TRBV6-6, the J gene TRBJ2-3, with D unclear. From germline, CDR1 is MNHNY and CDR2 SVGAGI (reference sequence). This CDR3 is 14 amino acids long. The CDR3 reads CASSYSYFSDSQYF. For the CDR3, the DNA is TGTGCCAGCAGTTACTCGTATTTCTCAGATTCGCAGTATTTT.

V gene TRBV28 combines with J gene TRBJ2-4, with D possibly called TRBD1 or TRBD2 (5 bases each). Trimming shortened V by 5 bases and J by 2 bases, and 13 bases separated the two germline ends. Germline CDR1 and CDR2: MDHEN and SYDVKM. This CDR3 is built from 15 residues. The CDR3 nucleotides are TGTGCCAGCAGTGTTCCCGGGACGACCAAAAACATTCAGTACTTC. Amino acids: CASSVPGTTKNIQYF.

The chain recombines TRBV4-1 with TRBJ1-4, with a tentative D call TRBD1 (5 bases). Trimming took 5 bases from V and 0 from J, leaving 16 bases between them. There are 17 residues in the CDR3. From germline, CDR1 is MGHRA and CDR2 YSYEKL. The CDR3 region has the DNA TGCGCCAGCAGCGAATGGGGCAGGGCTGCAACTAATGAAAAACTGTTTTTT. Protein product: CASSEWGRAATNEKLFF.